The entry below describes one T cell receptor beta chain. Antigen specificity is unknown. These data originate in a study of cytomegalovirus exposure and HLA in healthy donors. Background on the study: Of fewer than 450 genotyped donors, approximately 80% clustered with self-reported Caucasian donors. Notes on the study in general: Looking again later, the authors saw that most CMV-associated TCR beta chains seemed HLA-restricted. Some V segments, including TRBV6-2 and TRBV6-3, were excluded as indistinguishable.

With V trimmed by 5 bases and J by 9 bases, 16 bases remained unmatched. This CDR3 spans 16 amino acids. Germline assignment: CDR1 MDHEN and CDR2 SYDVKM. 13 Jbeta primers and 60 Vbeta primers were used for the PCR. Assay: immunoSEQ multiplex PCR; the TCRdb copy retains only in-frame clones and omits some. The data hold roughly 120,000 clones, with roughly two thirds observed a single time. Input material: PBMCs. The TCR sequence derives from a man aged 25 to 45 in good health and CMV-seropositive. V usage is TRBV28 and J usage is TRBJ2-4; 7 nucleotides match TRBD2. CDR3 coding DNA: TGTGCCAGCAGTGCCCCGGTGAGCGGGATCAAAGGCATTCAGTACTTC. Residues: CASSAPVSGIKGIQYF.